These 30 T cell receptor beta chains were all obtained from the same sample, sequenced in a study of T cells in Graves' hyperthyroidism and ophthalmopathy. The investigators amplified TCR beta CDR3 regions from RNA transcripts. Primed by the HTBI set, a first-round RT-PCR was run on the TCR CDR3. TCRdb itself ran the multiplex PCR reads through MiXCR, one entry per CDR3 protein. The repertoire includes 350,000 or so distinct CDR3 sequences, 21% of them detected once, and 50% to 65% sits in the top ten. The sample consisted of blood. The source of these receptors is a woman aged 45-59 years with Graves' hyperthyroidism.

This chain connects TRBV28 to TRBJ1-5; TRBD1 matches at 12 bases. This CDR3 comprises 16 residues. V shed 5 bases and J 7 bases; nucleotides not matched to a gene: 9. In germline, CDR1 is MDHEN, CDR2 SYDVKM. The CDR3 loop reads CASSRDRGRIQQPQHF. In DNA, the CDR3 is TGTGCCAGCAGTAGGGACAGGGGGCGAATTCAACAGCCCCAGCATTTT.

This clonotype was picked up many times. The chain combines TRBV28 with TRBJ1-5, with 7 bases lining up with TRBD1. The V and J ends lost 6 bases and 6 bases, in that order; junction bases with no gene match: 8. The CDR3 consists of 14 residues. CDR1 is MDHEN, CDR2 SYDVKM, per germline. The CDR3 region has the DNA TGTGCCAGCAGCCCCGACAGGGCGGGTCAGCCCCAGCATTTT. Protein sequence: CASSPDRAGQPQHF.

The chain couples TRBV2 to TRBJ1-1, with 11 bases identical to TRBD1. Per the germline V gene, CDR1 is SNHLY and CDR2 is FYNNEI. The CDR3 has 15 residues. With 5 bases clipped from V and 3 bases from J, the junction kept 5 bases outside the gene matches. CDR3 residues: CASSRTGGVDTEAFF. CDR3 bases: TGTGCCAGCAGTCGGACAGGGGGCGTAGACACTGAAGCTTTCTTT.

This clonotype was observed many times. The chain links TRBV5-1 to TRBJ2-3, with 12 bases aligning to TRBD2. The junction had 4 bases not matched to a gene; V was cut back by 5 bases and J by 3 bases. This CDR3 has 15 residues. Germline CDR1 SGHRS, CDR2 YFSETQ. CDR3 in amino acids: CASRLTSGRTDTQYF. The CDR3 DNA follows: TGCGCCAGCAGGCTAACTAGCGGGAGGACAGATACGCAGTATTTT.

This clonotype appeared many times. The CDR3 sequence is CASRPNTYRDNTEAFF. As DNA, the CDR3 is TGTGCCAGCAGGCCTAATACCTACAGGGATAACACTGAAGCTTTCTTT. The chain carries TRBV3-1 and TRBJ1-1; D might be TRBD1 (6 bases). V was clipped by 6 bases and J by 2 bases, with 19 bases between them. The CDR3 extends over 16 amino acids. Per the germline V gene, CDR1 is LGHDT and CDR2 is YNNKEL (reference sequence).

This clonotype was picked up a small number of times. The chain carries TRBV28 and TRBJ1-2; D is uncertain. CDR1 is MDHEN and CDR2 is SYDVKM in the germline V gene. With 6 bases removed from V and 8 bases from J, the gap between germline ends came to 13 bases. CDR3 length: 12 residues. CDR3 in DNA: TGTGCCAGCAGCGCCCAAGCGCCGGGCTACACCTTC. Its protein is CASSAQAPGYTF.

This clonotype appeared many times. The rearrangement links TRBV11-3 to TRBJ2-7, with D uncertain. Germline CDR1 is SGHNT and CDR2 is YENEEA. Deletions cut 1 base from V and 3 bases from J, with 13 bases between. CDR3 length equals 15 residues. CDR3 loop: CASSLGTSPIYEQYF. The CDR3 DNA is TGTGCCAGCAGCTTAGGGACGTCCCCCATCTACGAGCAGTACTTC. The full variable domain, its missing parts supplied by reference TRBV11-3 and TRBJ2-7, is EAGVVQSPRYKIIEKKQPVAFWCNPISGHNTLYWYLQNLGQGPELLIRYENEEAVDDSQLPKDRFSAERLKGVDSTLKIQPAELGDSAVYLCASSLGTSPIYEQYFGPGTRLTVT.

This clonotype came up many times. The genes are TRBV7-8 and TRBJ1-6; TRBD1 matches at 7 bases. Unmatched junction bases numbered 13, after V lost 5 bases and J lost 3 bases. The CDR3 is made up of 18 amino acids. Germline assignment: CDR1 SGHVS and CDR2 FQNEAQ. The DNA for the CDR3 is TGTGCCAGCAGCACAACTACAGGGGCCGGATTCTATAATTCACCCCTCCACTTT. It encodes CASSTTTGAGFYNSPLHF.

This clonotype was found many times. The chain uses TRBV12-3 or TRBV12-4 and TRBJ1-6; D remains unclear. CDR3 length: 14 amino acids. Trimming took off 11 bases at V and 6 bases at J, with 17 bases between the two ends. The CDR3 DNA sequence: TGTGCCTCAAAGAAGGGTGCCGGTAATTCACCCCTCCACTTT. It specifies CASKKGAGNSPLHF.

In regard to this clonotype: A read error is possible here, since a much larger clone lies one base away. The genes are TRBV28 and TRBJ2-7; TRBD1 matches at 7 bases. This CDR3 has 14 amino acids. Germline V gene data show CDR1 as MDHEN and CDR2 as SYDVKM. The CDR3 DNA reads as TGTGCCAGCACCGCGACAGGGTTTCAGGGCGAGCAGCACTTC. Residues: CASTATGFQGEQHF. The whole variable domain, filled in from reference TRBV28 and TRBJ2-7, reads DVKVTQSSRYLVKRTGEKVFLECVQDMDHENMFWYRQDPGLGLRLIYFSYDVKMKEKGDIPEGYSVSREKKERFSLILESASTNQTSMYLCASTATGFQGEQHFGPGTRLTVT.

In this sample, this clonotype turned up many times. The V call is TRBV29-1, the J call TRBJ1-6, with D perhaps TRBD1 (5 bases). The CDR3 sequence is 13 residues long. The germline gives CDR1 SQVTM, CDR2 ANQGSEA. V gave up 6 bases and J gave up 10 bases, with 16 bases separating them. CDR3 DNA sequence: TGCAGCGTGTCCCCAGGGTCGGGGTCACCCCTCCACTTT. It yields the protein CSVSPGSGSPLHF.

In its sample, this clonotype was seen many times. The junction departs from germline at one end; a sequencing error may be responsible. The J gene is TRBJ2-1, the V gene TRBV5-1, with unresolved D. The CDR3 covers 12 residues. Germline assignment: CDR1 SGHRS and CDR2 YFSETQ. CDR3 sequence reads: CTSSFSYNEQFF. Written as DNA, the CDR3 is TGCACCAGCAGCTTTAGTTACAATGAGCAGTTCTTC.

The table lists this clonotype with many counts. The rearrangement uses TRBV3-1 and TRBJ2-1, with 9 positions matching TRBD2. CDR1 LGHDT and CDR2 YNNKEL come from the germline V gene (reference sequence). V shed 1 base and J 9 bases; nucleotides not matched to a gene: 7. The CDR3 contains 15 residues. For the CDR3, the DNA is TGTGCCAGCAGCCAAGTTACAGCGGGAGGTCCTGAGCAGTTCTTC. Encoded protein: CASSQVTAGGPEQFF.

This clonotype was seen many times. The gene calls are TRBV20-1 and TRBJ1-2, with a weak D call TRBD1 (5 bases). Germline CDR1 is DFQATT and CDR2 is SNEGSKA (reference sequence). With 3 bases removed from V and 0 bases from J, the gap between germline ends came to 8 bases. This CDR3 region has 13 residues. The chain's CDR3 is CSARGGANYGYTF. The CDR3 nucleotides read TGCAGTGCTAGGGGGGGAGCTAACTATGGCTACACCTTC.

This clonotype was recorded at least ten times. The chain has TRBV6-1 and TRBJ2-1; 9 bases align to TRBD1. The length of the CDR3 is 15 residues. Germline V lookup: CDR1 MNHNS, CDR2 SASEGT. V was clipped by 1 base and J by 3 bases; unmatched bases: 1. CDR3 nucleotide sequence: TGTGCCAGCAGTGAAGAGACAGGGGGCTACAATGAGCAGTTCTTC. It yields the protein CASSEETGGYNEQFF.

The rearrangement uses TRBV19 and TRBJ1-5; D is undetermined. Germline V lookup: CDR1 LNHDA, CDR2 SQIVND (reference sequence). V was pared by 7 bases and J by 1 base, with 8 bases between. The CDR3 contains 13 residues. CDR3 protein: CASKEQSNQPQHF. CDR3 bases: TGTGCCAGTAAGGAACAGAGCAATCAGCCCCAGCATTTT.

The sample holds many counts of this clonotype. The V call is TRBV30, the J call TRBJ1-4, with TRBD1 matching 11 bases. Germline CDR1 reads GTSNPN; CDR2 reads SVGIG (reference sequence). This CDR3 spans 17 amino acids. J was trimmed by 3 bases and V by 0 bases; bases with no gene match: 6. CDR3 residues: CAWSVSRTGGPNEKLFF. In nucleotides, the CDR3 is TGTGCCTGGAGTGTAAGCCGGACAGGGGGCCCTAATGAAAAACTGTTTTTT.

At least ten counts were recorded for this clonotype. The V call is TRBV11-2, the J call TRBJ2-7; possible D gene TRBD2, 5 bases. Germline CDR1 SGHAT, CDR2 FQNNGV. V lost 3 bases, J lost 7 bases, and 13 bases lay in between. The CDR3 spans 13 residues. The CDR3 loop is CASSFSGEVEQYF. The CDR3, as DNA: TGTGCCAGCAGCTTCTCCGGGGAAGTTGAGCAGTACTTC.

At least ten counts were recorded for this clonotype. The V call is TRBV2, the J call TRBJ1-5, with TRBD1 matching over 7 bases. Germline V CDR1 and CDR2: SNHLY, FYNNEI. The CDR3 runs to 13 residues. The V gene end was trimmed by 5 bases and the J gene end by 6 bases; junction bases not matched to a gene: 4. CDR3 amino acids: CASSSDRVQPQHF. CDR3 DNA: TGTGCCAGCAGTTCTGACAGGGTTCAGCCCCAGCATTTT.

This clonotype has a count of ten or more. The CDR3 loop reads CASSPGTVNSPLHF. CDR3 nucleotides: TGCGCCAGCAGCCCCGGGACAGTCAATTCACCCCTCCACTTT. The chain couples TRBV5-1 to TRBJ1-6; 7 bases fit TRBD1. The CDR3 spans 14 residues. Germline-derived CDR1 and CDR2 are SGHRS and YFSETQ. J gave up 7 bases and V 4 bases, and 5 bases lay outside the gene matches.

At least ten counts were recorded for this clonotype. V and J are TRBV7-9 and TRBJ2-3; the D call may be TRBD1 or TRBD2 (5 bases each). The CDR3 is 15 amino acids. Germline V lookup: CDR1 SEHNR, CDR2 FQNEAQ (reference sequence). V lost 9 bases and J lost 3, with 19 bases in between. For the CDR3, the DNA is TGTGCCAGTTACCTTTCTTGGGACCCGACAGATACGCAGTATTTT. It translates to CASYLSWDPTDTQYF.

This clonotype was detected many times. The chain joins TRBV7-3 to TRBJ2-1; tentatively, D is TRBD1 (5 bases). The germline CDR1 and CDR2 sequences are SGHTA and FQGTGA. Trimming stripped 1 base from V and 8 bases from J, with 12 bases between. CDR3 size: 14 residues. The chain's CDR3 is CASSLRQGSDEQFF. In DNA form, the CDR3 reads TGTGCCAGCAGCTTAAGGCAGGGCAGCGATGAGCAGTTCTTC.

This clonotype was seen a few times. The V and J genes are TRBV29-1 and TRBJ2-1; unclear D gene. Germline V gene lookup returns CDR1 SQVTM and CDR2 ANQGSEA. V lost 4 bases to trimming and J lost 1 base, with 20 bases between them. The CDR3 has 17 residues. The CDR3, as DNA: TGCAGCGTTGTTTTTGCAGAGACAAAGGCTTCCTACAATGAGCAGTTCTTC. It specifies CSVVFAETKASYNEQFF.

The chain combines TRBV25-1 with TRBJ2-3; a possible D gene is TRBD1 (6 bases). Deletions cut 1 base from V and 8 bases from J, with 10 bases between. Germline CDR1 reads MGHDK; CDR2 reads SYGVNS. The CDR3 runs to 13 residues. The CDR3 sequence: CASSESGRGTQYF. The CDR3 coding sequence is TGTGCCAGCAGTGAATCAGGCAGGGGTACGCAGTATTTT. Looking up the rest from reference TRBV25-1 and TRBJ2-3 gives the full variable domain: EADIYQTPRYLVIGTGKKITLECSQTMGHDKMYWYQQDPGMELHLIHYSYGVNSTEKGDLSSESTVSRIRTEHFPLTLESARPSHTSQYLCASSESGRGTQYFGPGTRLTVL.

This clonotype has only a few counts. In DNA form, the CDR3 reads TGTGCCAGCAGCTTAGGAGTCGGATCGCAGTATTTT. It is translated as CASSLGVGSQYF. This chain joins TRBV11-3 and TRBJ2-3; no clear D gene. Germline V lookup: CDR1 SGHNT, CDR2 YENEEA. CDR3 size: 12 residues. Trimming removed 1 base at V and 10 bases at J, with 9 bases between.

Worth noting for this clonotype: The junction departs from germline at one end; a sequencing error may be responsible. The rearrangement joins TRBV7-7 to TRBJ1-6; the D gene is possibly TRBD1 (6 bases). The CDR3 spans 15 residues. Germline CDR1 is SSHAT and CDR2 is FNYEAQ (reference sequence). CDR3 DNA sequence: TGTGCTAGCAGCTTAGAAGACAGGCCGACCTCACCCCTCCACTTT. Protein product: CASSLEDRPTSPLHF.

At least ten counts were recorded for this clonotype. The chain links TRBV20-1 to TRBJ2-2; possibly TRBD2 for D (6 bases). Germline loops: CDR1 DFQATT, CDR2 SNEGSKA (reference sequence). Trimming took 5 bases from V and 4 from J, leaving 17 bases between them. The CDR3 spans 15 residues. The DNA of the CDR3 is TGCAGTGCTGGGCTTTGGAGGAGGGGCACCGGGGAGCTGTTTTTT. Its translation: CSAGLWRRGTGELFF.

V usage is TRBV5-1 and J usage is TRBJ2-3, with D possibly being TRBD1 (5 bases). CDR3 length equals 14 residues. The germline CDR1 and CDR2 sequences are SGHRS and YFSETQ. V gave up 2 bases and J gave up 2 bases, with 9 bases separating them. This CDR3 reads CASSLQAYTDTQYF. CDR3 nucleotides: TGCGCCAGCAGCTTACAGGCGTACACAGATACGCAGTATTTT.

The rearrangement links TRBV24-1 to TRBJ2-1; D not certain. Germline lookup yields CDR1 KGHDR and CDR2 SFDVKD. The CDR3 has 13 residues. Trimming left V 0 bases short and J 5 bases short, with 4 bases between. In DNA form, the CDR3 reads TGTGCCACCAGTGATTTGCGGGACAATGAGCAGTTCTTC. Translating gives CATSDLRDNEQFF.

This rearrangement joins TRBV27 to TRBJ2-1; 10 positions agree with TRBD2. J gave up 3 bases and V 4 bases, and 18 bases lay outside the gene matches. Per the germline V gene, CDR1 is MNHEY and CDR2 is SMNVEV (reference sequence). The CDR3 extends over 20 amino acids. This CDR3 is CASSSRSGGKGLASYNEQFF. The CDR3 DNA reads TGTGCCAGCAGTTCCAGGAGCGGGGGAAAGGGACTAGCGAGCTACAATGAGCAGTTCTTC.